The present entry profiles one TCR beta chain with its context. Its cognate antigen has yet to be identified. Base qualities are missing; no much larger clone stands one base away. The time point tag for this specimen amounts to: newly diagnosed, previously untreated cHL patient sample. Magnetic negative selection with a Miltenyi CD4+ T cell isolation kit was used to purify CD4+ T cells from thawed PBMCs. As a comparison group for the relapsed/refractory trial patients, PBMCs were sequenced from patients with newly diagnosed, previously untreated classical Hodgkin lymphoma. After peripheral blood was drawn into 8 mL Vacutainer Cell Preparation Tubes, PBMCs were isolated by centrifugation and then cryopreserved. Purified CD4+ and CD8+ fractions were prepared only for cases with an additional available PBMC sample. Magnetically labelled cells were removed on LS columns in a quadroMACS separator, and the flow-through was collected as the purified fraction.

The CDR1 and CDR2 encoded by the germline V gene are MRHNA and SNTAGT. V is cut by 6 bases and J by 4 bases, and the space between the germline ends is 12 bases. Counted from cysteine to phenylalanine, this CDR3 has 13 amino acids. Only the CDR3 DNA is retained, 39 bases long and in frame from the first base. This entry is derived from a study of PD-1 blockade in classical Hodgkin lymphoma (dated by TCRdb to 2020 to 2022). Context from the whole study: To define a peripheral blood immune signature of response to PD-1 blockade in classical Hodgkin lymphoma, the study combined TCR beta sequencing with CyTOF. Results the study describes overall, beyond this receptor: Baseline TCR diversity was reported to be lower in newly diagnosed patients than in healthy donors, and even lower in relapsed/refractory patients. Only a single clinical trial cohort was studied, and what caused the repertoire differences, possibly disease activity or prior therapy, remained undefined.

Genomic DNA was extracted with the Qiagen DNeasy kit from unsorted PBMCs and from negatively selected CD4+ and CD8+ fractions. TCR beta CDR3 regions were amplified by immunoSEQ multiplex PCR using primers annealing to V and J segments. Amplification bias was minimized using a synthetic immune receptor repertoire, and residual bias was removed computationally after sequencing. Processing in the source paper ran as follows. Repertoire diversity was quantified as the Shannon entropy index using custom Python scripts. Unsorted, CD4+ and CD8+ repertoires were analyzed separately, except for combined analyses in which CD4+ and CD8+ sequences were merged in silico. As stored in TCRdb, this immuneACCESS dataset retains in-frame rearrangements with V and J assigned. A fraction of the clones does not appear; measured against another copy, unresolved V genes explain less than half of the discrepancy, and the remainder lacks a known reason. The V and J calls and clone size were taken over from that table, and D and trimming were inferred from the DNA. The sample table records about 35,000 clones; 80% to 90% of these occur just once. Of the sample, 0.22% falls within the top ten clones.

The sequence joins TRBV6-4 to TRBJ1-1; TRBD1 could be the D gene, as 6 bases match. This sequence was found in a human donor with classical Hodgkin lymphoma. The sequencing input was CD4+ T cells from blood. The nucleotides read TGTGCCAGCAGGAGGGGGGACGGCACTGAAGCTTTCTTT. Protein translation: CASRRGDGTEAFF.